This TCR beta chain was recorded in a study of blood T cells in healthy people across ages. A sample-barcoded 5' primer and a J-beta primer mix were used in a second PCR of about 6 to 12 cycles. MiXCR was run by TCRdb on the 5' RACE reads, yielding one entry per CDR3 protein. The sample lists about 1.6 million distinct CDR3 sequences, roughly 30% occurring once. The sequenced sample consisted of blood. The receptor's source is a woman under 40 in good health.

CDR3 in amino acids: CSVGRAAEAFF. Here the CDR3 DNA reads TGCAGCGTTGGCAGGGCGGCTGAAGCTTTCTTT. The chain couples TRBV29-1 to TRBJ1-1, with D possibly being TRBD1 (5 bases). Germline values: CDR1 SQVTM, CDR2 ANQGSEA. The ends were cut back, 4 bases at V and 6 bases at J, with 9 bases in the middle. This CDR3 is 11 amino acids long.